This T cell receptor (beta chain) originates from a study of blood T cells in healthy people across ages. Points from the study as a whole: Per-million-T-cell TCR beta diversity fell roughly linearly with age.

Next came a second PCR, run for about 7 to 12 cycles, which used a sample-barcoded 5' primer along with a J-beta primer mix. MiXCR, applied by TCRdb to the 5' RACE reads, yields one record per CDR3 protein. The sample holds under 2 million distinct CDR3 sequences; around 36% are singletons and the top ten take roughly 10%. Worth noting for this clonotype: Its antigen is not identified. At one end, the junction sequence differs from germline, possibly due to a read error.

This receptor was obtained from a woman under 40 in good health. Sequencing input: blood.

The CDR3 nucleotides read TGTACCACCAGCAGAGAGATAGGGCTAGCGGGGGCCTACGAGCAGTACTTC. Its translation is CTTSREIGLAGAYEQYF. The chain has TRBV15 and TRBJ2-7; 10 bases are shared with TRBD2. Germline values: CDR1 LNHNV, CDR2 YYDKDF (reference sequence). The CDR3 spans 17 residues.